The clone carrying this T cell receptor (beta chain) has a count of ten or more. The data derive from a study of patients and donors after allogeneic stem cell transplantation. TCRdb itself ran the RT-PCR reads through MiXCR, one entry per CDR3 protein. The sample yields some 10,000 distinct CDR3 sequences, roughly 4.3% seen once. This CDR3 spans 19 amino acids. Germline lookup yields CDR1 MNHEY and CDR2 SMNVEV (reference sequence). Unmatched junction bases numbered 9, after V lost 0 bases and J lost 3 bases. This receptor was obtained from a human donor who was either an allogeneic HSCT recipient or a stem cell or donor lymphocyte infusion donor (not recorded which). It is not recorded whose cells these are; they may come from a transplant donor. Sequenced sample: blood, either unsorted or a sorted T cell fraction (not recorded which). This sequence joins TRBV27 and TRBJ1-6, with 9 bases matching TRBD1. CDR3 region: CASSLSGTGYMLYNSPLHF. The CDR3 bases are TGTGCCAGCAGTTTATCGGGGACAGGGTACATGCTCTATAATTCACCCCTCCACTTT.